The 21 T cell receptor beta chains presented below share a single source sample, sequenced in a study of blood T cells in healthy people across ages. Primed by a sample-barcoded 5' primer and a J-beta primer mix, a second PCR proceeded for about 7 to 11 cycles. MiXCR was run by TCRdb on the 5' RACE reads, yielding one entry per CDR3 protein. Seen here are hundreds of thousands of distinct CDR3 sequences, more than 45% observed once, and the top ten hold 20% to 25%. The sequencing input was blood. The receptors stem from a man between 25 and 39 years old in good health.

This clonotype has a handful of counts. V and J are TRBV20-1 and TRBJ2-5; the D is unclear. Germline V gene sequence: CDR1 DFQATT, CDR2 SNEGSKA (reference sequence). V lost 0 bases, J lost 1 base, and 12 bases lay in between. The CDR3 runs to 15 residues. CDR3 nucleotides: TGCAGTGCTAGAGATGCCATCTCCCCCCAAGAGACCCAGTACTTC. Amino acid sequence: CSARDAISPQETQYF.

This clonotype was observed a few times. The CDR3 DNA reads TGCAGTGCCACCCTGAGGGCCCAGTACTTC. Encoded protein: CSATLRAQYF. V gene TRBV20-1 combines with J gene TRBJ2-5; tentative D call: TRBD2 (5 bases). The CDR3 length is 10 residues. The V gene's germline CDR1 is DFQATT and CDR2 SNEGSKA (reference sequence). Trimming took off 6 bases at V and 9 bases at J, with 11 bases between the two ends.

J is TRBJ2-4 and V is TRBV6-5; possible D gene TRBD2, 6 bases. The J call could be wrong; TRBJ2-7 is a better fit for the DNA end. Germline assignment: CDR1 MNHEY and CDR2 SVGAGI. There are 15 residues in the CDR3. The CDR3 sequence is CASSYSSGNHYEQYF. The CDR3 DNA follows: TGTGCCAGCAGTTACAGTAGCGGCAATCATTACGAGCAGTACTTC.

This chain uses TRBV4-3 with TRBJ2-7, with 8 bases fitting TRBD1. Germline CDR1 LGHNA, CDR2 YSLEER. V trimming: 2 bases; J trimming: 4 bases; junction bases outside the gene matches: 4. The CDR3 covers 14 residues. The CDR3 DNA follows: TGCGCCAGCAGCCAACAACAGGGGGAATACGAGCAGTACTTC. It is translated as CASSQQQGEYEQYF.

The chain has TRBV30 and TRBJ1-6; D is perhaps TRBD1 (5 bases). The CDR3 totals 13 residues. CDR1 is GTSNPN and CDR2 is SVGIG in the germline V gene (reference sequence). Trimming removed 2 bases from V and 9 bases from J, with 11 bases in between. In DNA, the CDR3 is TGTGCCTGGAGTCCGGGGCCAGGTTCACCCCTCCACTTT. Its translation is CAWSPGPGSPLHF.

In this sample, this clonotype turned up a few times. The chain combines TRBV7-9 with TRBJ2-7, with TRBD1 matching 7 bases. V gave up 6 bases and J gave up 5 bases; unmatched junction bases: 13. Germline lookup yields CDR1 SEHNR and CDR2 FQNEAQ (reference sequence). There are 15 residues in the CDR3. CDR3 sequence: CASSRASGRGHEQYF. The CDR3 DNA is TGTGCCAGCAGTCGTGCATCGGGAAGGGGGCACGAGCAGTACTTC.

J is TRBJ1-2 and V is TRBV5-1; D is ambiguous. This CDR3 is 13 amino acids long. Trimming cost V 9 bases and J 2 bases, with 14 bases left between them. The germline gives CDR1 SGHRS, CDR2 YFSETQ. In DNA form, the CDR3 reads TGCGCCACCGGGAGAGGCGAGAACTATGGCTACACCTTC. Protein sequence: CATGRGENYGYTF.

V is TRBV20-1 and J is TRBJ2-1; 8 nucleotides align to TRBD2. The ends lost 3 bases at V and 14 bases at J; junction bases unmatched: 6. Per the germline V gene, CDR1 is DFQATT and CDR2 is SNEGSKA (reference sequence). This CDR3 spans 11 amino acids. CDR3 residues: CSASSGSYKFF. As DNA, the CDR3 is TGCAGTGCTAGCAGCGGGAGTTATAAGTTCTTC.

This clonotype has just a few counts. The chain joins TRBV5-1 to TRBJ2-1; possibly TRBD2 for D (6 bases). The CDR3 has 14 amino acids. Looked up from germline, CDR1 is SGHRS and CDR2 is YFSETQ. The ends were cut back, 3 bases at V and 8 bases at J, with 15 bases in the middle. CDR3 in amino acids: CASSWGVNGDEQFF. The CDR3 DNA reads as TGCGCCAGCAGCTGGGGGGTAAATGGAGATGAGCAGTTCTTC.

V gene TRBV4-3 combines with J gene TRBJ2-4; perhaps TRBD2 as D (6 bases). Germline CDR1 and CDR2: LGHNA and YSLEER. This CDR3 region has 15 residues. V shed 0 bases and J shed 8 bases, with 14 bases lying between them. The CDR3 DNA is TGCGCCAGCAGCCAAGATGACGGCAGGAGGGACATTCAGTACTTC. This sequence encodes CASSQDDGRRDIQYF.

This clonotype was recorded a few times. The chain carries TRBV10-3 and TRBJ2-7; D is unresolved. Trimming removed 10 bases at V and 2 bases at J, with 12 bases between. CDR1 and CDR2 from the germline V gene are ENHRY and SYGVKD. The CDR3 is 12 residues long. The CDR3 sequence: CATAPAAYEQYF. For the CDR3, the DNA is TGTGCCACTGCTCCCGCAGCCTACGAGCAGTACTTC.

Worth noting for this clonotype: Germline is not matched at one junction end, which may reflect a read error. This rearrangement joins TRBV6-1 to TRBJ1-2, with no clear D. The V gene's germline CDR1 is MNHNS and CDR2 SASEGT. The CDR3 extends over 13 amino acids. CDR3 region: CAGSEVNNYGYTF. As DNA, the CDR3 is TGTGCCGGCAGTGAAGTAAATAACTATGGCTACACCTTC.

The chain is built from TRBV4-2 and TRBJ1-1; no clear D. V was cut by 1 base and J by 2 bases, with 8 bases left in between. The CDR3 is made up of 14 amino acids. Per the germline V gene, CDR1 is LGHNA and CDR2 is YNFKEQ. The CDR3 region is CASSQGASNTEAFF. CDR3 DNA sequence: TGTGCCAGCAGCCAAGGGGCCAGTAACACTGAAGCTTTCTTT.

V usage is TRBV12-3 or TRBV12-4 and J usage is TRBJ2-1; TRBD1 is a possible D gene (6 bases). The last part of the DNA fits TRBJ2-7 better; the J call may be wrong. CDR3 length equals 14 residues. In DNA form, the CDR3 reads TGTGCCAGCAGTGGACAGATCCTTTCCTACGAGCAGTACTTC. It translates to CASSGQILSYEQYF.

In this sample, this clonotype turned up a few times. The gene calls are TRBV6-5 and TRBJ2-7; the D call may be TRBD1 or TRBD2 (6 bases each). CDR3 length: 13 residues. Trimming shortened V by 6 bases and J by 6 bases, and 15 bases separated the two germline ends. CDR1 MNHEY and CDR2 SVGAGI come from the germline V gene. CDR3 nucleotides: TGTGCCAGCAGAATTACATCGGGGGCCGAGCAGTACTTC. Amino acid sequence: CASRITSGAEQYF.

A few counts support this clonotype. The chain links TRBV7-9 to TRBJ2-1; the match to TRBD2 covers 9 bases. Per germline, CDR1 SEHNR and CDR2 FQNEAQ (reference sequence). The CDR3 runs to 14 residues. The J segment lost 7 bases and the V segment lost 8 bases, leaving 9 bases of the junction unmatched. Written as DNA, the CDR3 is TGTGCCAGCGGAGTAGCGGGAGCTGTGAATGAGCAGTTCTTC. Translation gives CASGVAGAVNEQFF.

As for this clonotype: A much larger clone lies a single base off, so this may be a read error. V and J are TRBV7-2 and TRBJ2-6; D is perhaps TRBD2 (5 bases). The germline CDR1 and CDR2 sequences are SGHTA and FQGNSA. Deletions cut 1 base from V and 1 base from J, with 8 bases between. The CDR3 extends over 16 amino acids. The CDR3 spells CTSSLGGKSGANVLTF. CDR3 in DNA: TGTACCAGCAGCTTAGGAGGGAAATCTGGGGCCAACGTCCTGACTTTC.

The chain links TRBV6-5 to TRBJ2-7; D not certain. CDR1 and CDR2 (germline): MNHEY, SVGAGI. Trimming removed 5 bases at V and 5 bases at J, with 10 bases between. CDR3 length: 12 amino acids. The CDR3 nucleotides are TGTGCCAGCAGTAACCCTTCCCACGAGCAGTACTTC. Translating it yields CASSNPSHEQYF.

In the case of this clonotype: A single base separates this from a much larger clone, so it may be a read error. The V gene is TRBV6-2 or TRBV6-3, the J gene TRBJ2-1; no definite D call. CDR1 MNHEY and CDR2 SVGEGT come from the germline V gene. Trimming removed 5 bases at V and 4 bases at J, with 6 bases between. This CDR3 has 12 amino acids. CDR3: CASSILYNEQFF. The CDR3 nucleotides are TGTGCCAGCAGTATCTTGTACAATGAGCAGTTCTTC.

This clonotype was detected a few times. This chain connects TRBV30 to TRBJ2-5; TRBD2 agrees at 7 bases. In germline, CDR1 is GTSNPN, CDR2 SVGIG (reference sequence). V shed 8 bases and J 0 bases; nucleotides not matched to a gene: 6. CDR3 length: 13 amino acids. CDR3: CARGSGNQETQYF. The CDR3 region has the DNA TGTGCCCGGGGCAGCGGGAACCAAGAGACCCAGTACTTC.

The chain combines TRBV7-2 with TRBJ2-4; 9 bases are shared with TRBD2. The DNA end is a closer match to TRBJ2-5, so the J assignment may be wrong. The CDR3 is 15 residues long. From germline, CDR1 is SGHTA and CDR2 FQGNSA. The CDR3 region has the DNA TGTGCCAGCAGCTTACGCCCTAGCGGGATGGGGACCCAGTACTTC. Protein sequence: CASSLRPSGMGTQYF.